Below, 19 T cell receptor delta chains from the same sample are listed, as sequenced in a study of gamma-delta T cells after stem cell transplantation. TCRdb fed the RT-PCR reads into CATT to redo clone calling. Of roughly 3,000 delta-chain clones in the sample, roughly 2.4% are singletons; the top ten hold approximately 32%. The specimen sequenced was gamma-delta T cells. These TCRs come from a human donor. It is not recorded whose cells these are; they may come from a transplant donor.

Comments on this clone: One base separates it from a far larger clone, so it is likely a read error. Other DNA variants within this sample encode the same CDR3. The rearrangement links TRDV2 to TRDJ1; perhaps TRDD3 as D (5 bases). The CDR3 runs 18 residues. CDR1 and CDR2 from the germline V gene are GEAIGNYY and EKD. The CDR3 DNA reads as TGTGCCTGCGACACCGTGGGATCCAAAGCCGTGTACACCGATAAACTCATCTTT. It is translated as CACDTVGSKAVYTDKLIF.

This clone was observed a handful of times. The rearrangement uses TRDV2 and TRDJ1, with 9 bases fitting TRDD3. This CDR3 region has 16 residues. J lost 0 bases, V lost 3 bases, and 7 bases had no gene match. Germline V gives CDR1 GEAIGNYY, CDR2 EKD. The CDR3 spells CACDGLGDFNTDKLIF. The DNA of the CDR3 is TGTGCCTGTGACGGACTGGGGGACTTCAACACCGATAAACTCATCTTT.

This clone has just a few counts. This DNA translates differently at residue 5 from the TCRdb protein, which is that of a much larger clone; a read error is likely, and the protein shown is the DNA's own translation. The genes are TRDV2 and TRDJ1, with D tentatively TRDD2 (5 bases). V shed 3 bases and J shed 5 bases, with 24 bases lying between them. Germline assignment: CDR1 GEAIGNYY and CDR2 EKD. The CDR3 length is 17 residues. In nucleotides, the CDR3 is TGTGCCTGTGACGCCCTCTCTTCCCTCACTTCGGGGGATAAACTCATCTTT. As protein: CACDALSSLTSGDKLIF.

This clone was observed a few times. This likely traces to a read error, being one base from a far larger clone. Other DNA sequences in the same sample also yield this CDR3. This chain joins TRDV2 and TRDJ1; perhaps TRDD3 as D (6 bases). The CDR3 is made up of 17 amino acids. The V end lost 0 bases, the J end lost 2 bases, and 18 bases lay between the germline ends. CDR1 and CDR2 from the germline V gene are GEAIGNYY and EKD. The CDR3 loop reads CACDTVGGKTDTDKLIF. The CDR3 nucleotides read TGTGCCTGTGACACCGTCGGGGGGAAAACGGATACCGATAAACTCATCTTT.

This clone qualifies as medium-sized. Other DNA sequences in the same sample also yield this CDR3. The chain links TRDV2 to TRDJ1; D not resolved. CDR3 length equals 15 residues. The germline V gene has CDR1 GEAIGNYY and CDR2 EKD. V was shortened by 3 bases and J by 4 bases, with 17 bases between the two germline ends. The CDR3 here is CACDALRDRGDKLIF. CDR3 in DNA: TGTGCCTGTGACGCTCTGCGGGACCGTGGCGATAAACTCATCTTT.

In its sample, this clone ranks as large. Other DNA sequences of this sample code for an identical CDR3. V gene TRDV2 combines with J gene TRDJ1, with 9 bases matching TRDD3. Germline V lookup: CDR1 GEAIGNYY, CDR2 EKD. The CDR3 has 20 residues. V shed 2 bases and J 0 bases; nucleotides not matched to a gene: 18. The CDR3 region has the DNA TGTGCCTGTGACATCAATACTGGGGGACCCTGGGGCATATACACCGATAAACTCATCTTT. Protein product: CACDINTGGPWGIYTDKLIF.

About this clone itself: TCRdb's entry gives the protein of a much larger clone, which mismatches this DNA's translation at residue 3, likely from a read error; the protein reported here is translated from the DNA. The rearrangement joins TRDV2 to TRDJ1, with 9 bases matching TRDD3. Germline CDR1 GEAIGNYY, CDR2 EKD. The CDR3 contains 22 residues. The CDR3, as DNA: TGTGCCCGTGACACGATGCTGTCACGGCCTGACGCTGGGGATACGCAGTCCGATAAACTCATCTTT. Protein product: CARDTMLSRPDAGDTQSDKLIF.

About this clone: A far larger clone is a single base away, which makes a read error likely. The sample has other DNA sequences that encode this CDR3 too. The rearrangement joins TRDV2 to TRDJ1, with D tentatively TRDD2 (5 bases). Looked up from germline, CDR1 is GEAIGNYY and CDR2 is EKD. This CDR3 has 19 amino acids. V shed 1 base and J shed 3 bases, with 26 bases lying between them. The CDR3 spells CACDTLLPTRGSRPDKLIF. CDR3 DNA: TGTGCCTGTGACACTCTGCTTCCAACCCGAGGATCTCGTCCCGATAAACTCATCTTT.

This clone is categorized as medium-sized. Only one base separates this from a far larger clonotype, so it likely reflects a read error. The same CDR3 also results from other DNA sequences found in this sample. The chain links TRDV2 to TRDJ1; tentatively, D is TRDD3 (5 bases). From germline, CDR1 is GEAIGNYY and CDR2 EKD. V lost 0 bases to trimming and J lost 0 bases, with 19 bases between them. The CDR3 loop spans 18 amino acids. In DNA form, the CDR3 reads TGTGCCTGTGACACCGCTGGGTGGGGACCAACCTACACCGATAAACTCATCTTT. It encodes CACDTAGWGPTYTDKLIF.

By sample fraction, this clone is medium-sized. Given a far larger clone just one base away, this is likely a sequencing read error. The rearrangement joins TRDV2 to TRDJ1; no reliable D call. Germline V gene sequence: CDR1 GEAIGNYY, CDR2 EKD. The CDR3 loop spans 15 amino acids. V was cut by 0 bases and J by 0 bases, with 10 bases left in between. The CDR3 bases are TGTGCCTGTGACACCCCATCCGGTTACACCGATAAACTCATCTTT. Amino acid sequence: CACDTPSGYTDKLIF.

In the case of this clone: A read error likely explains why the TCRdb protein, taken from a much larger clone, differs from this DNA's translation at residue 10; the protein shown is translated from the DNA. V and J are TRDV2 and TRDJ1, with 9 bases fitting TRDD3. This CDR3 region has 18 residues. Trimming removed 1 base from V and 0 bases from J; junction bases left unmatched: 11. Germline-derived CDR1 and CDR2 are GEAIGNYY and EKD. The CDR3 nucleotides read TGTGCCTGTGACACGCTGACTGGGGGACACGAGAACACCGATAAACTCATCTTT. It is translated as CACDTLTGGHENTDKLIF.

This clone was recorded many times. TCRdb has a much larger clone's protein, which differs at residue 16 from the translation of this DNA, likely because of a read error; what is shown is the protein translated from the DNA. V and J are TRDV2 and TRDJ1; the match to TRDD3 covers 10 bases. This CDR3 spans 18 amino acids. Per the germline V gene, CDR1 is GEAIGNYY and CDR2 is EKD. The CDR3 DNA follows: TGTGCCTGTGACACCGTCGACAAAACTGGGGGATTTACCGATAAACCCATCTTT. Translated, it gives CACDTVDKTGGFTDKPIF.

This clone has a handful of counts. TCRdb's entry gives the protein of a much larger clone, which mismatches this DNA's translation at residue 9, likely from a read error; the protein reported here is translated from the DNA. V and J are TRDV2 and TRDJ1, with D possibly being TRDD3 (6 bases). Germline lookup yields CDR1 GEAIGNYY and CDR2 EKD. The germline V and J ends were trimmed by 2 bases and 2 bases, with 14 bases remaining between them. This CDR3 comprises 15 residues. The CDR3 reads CACDNLLGKTDKLIF. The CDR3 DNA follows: TGTGCCTGTGACAATCTACTGGGAAAAACCGATAAACTCATCTTT.

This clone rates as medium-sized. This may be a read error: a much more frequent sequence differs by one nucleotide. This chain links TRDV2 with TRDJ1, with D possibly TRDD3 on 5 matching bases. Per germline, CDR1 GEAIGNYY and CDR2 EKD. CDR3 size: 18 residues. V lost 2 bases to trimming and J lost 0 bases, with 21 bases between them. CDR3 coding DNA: TGTGCCTGTGACAGTGTACTGGAGGATAAGGGGGACACCGATAAACTCATCTTT. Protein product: CACDSVLEDKGDTDKLIF.

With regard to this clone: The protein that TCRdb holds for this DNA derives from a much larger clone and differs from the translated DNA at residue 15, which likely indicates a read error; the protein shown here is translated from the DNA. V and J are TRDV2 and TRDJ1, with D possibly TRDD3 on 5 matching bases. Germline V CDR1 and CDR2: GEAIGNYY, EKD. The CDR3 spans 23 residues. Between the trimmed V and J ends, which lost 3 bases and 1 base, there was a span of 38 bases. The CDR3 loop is CACDPLSAQPGKGRSGGTDKLIF. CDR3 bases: TGTGCCTGTGACCCCCTTAGTGCCCAGCCTGGGAAGGGGCGGTCTGGAGGCACCGATAAACTCATCTTT.

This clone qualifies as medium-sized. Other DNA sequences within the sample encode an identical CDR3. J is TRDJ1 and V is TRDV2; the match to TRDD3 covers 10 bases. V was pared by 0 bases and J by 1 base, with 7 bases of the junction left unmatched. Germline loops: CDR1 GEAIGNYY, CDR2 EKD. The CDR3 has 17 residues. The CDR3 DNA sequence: TGTGCCTGTGACACCTTGGGGGATACCATCGGCACCGATAAACTCATCTTT. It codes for CACDTLGDTIGTDKLIF.

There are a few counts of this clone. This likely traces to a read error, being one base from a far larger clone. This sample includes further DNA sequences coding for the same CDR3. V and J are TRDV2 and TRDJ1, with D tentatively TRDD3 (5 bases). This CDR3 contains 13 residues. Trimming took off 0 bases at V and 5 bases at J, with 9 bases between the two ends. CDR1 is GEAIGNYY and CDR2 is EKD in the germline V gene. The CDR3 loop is CACDTWGTDKLIF. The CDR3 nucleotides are TGTGCCTGTGACACCTGGGGCACTGATAAACTCATCTTT.

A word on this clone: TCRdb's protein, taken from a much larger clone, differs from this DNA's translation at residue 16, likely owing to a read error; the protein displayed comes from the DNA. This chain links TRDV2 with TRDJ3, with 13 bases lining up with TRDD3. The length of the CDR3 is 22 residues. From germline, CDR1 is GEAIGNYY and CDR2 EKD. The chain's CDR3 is CACDTLTGGYAAASWGTRQMFF. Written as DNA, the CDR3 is TGTGCCTGTGACACTCTGACTGGGGGATACGCCGCGGCATCCTGGGGCACCCGACAGATGTTTTTC.

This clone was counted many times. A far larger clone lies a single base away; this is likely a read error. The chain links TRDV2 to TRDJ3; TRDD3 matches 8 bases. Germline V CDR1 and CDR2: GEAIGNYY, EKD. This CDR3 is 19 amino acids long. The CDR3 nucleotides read TGTGCCCGTGACACCACTGGGGGCTATAGCTCCTGGGACACCCGACAGATGTTTTTC. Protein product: CARDTTGGYSSWDTRQMFF.